The 9 T cell receptor beta chains below all came from one sample that was sequenced in a study of T cells in Graves' hyperthyroidism and ophthalmopathy. Regions amplified from RNA transcripts were the TCR beta CDR3 regions. The HTBI set primed first-round TCR CDR3 RT-PCR. TCRdb reprocessed the multiplex PCR reads with MiXCR, giving one entry per CDR3 protein. The table lists about 640,000 distinct CDR3 sequences, 13% to 15% of them singletons. Source material: blood. These receptors originate from a woman aged 45-60 years with Graves' ophthalmopathy.

This clonotype was picked up many times. This chain joins TRBV7-9 and TRBJ2-5; D is possibly TRBD2 (6 bases). Trimming removed 5 bases from V and 2 bases from J, with 15 bases in between. This CDR3 has 15 amino acids. From germline, CDR1 is SEHNR and CDR2 FQNEAQ (reference sequence). The CDR3 bases are TGTGCCAGCAGCCGGCGGGACGGACCTCAAGAGACCCAGTACTTC. As protein: CASSRRDGPQETQYF.

This clonotype occurred many times. At one boundary the junction diverges from the germline segment, which might be a read error. The chain links TRBV6-2 or TRBV6-3 to TRBJ1-1; D remains unclear. CDR3 length equals 16 residues. Germline values: CDR1 MNHEY, CDR2 SVGEGT. CDR3 sequence reads: CASSYSWQDVNTEAFF. CDR3 in DNA: TGTGCCAGCAGTTACTCGTGGCAGGACGTGAATACTGAAGCTTTCTTT.

This clonotype showed up many times. This sequence joins TRBV28 and TRBJ2-7; possibly TRBD1 for D (5 bases). The germline gives CDR1 MDHEN, CDR2 SYDVKM. The CDR3 covers 13 residues. The V end was cut by 4 bases, the J end by 3 bases, with 10 bases between. The CDR3 DNA follows: TGTGCCAGCAGTTACACAGGCTTCTACGAGCAGTACTTC. The encoded protein is CASSYTGFYEQYF. Variable domain in full (rest from reference TRBV28 and TRBJ2-7): DVKVTQSSRYLVKRTGEKVFLECVQDMDHENMFWYRQDPGLGLRLIYFSYDVKMKEKGDIPEGYSVSREKKERFSLILESASTNQTSMYLCASSYTGFYEQYFGPGTRLTVT.

This clonotype was counted many times. The chain combines TRBV6-2 or TRBV6-3 with TRBJ1-1, with unresolved D. Germline V CDR1 and CDR2: MNHEY, SVGEGT. With 10 bases removed from V and 0 bases from J, the gap between germline ends came to 18 bases. This CDR3 region has 15 residues. The CDR3 protein is CATWGGRIVNTEAFF. CDR3 in DNA: TGTGCCACTTGGGGAGGAAGGATTGTGAACACTGAAGCTTTCTTT.

This clonotype was detected many times. V usage is TRBV7-3 and J usage is TRBJ1-1, with D hard to call. The germline V and J ends were trimmed by 5 bases and 0 bases, with 10 bases remaining between them. The CDR3 runs to 14 residues. CDR1 and CDR2 (germline): SGHTA, FQGTGA. The CDR3 spells CASSKGGLNTEAFF. CDR3 sequence (DNA): TGTGCCAGCAGCAAGGGAGGGCTGAACACTGAAGCTTTCTTT. Looking up the rest from reference TRBV7-3 and TRBJ1-1 gives the full variable domain: GAGVSQTPSNKVTEKGKYVELRCDPISGHTALYWYRQSLGQGPEFLIYFQGTGAADDSGLPNDRFFAVRPEGSVSTLKIQRTERGDSAVYLCASSKGGLNTEAFFGQGTRLTVV.

This clonotype has at least ten counts. This chain joins TRBV12-3 or TRBV12-4 and TRBJ1-1; no clear D. V lost 5 bases, J lost 1 base, and 8 bases lay in between. The CDR3 is 13 residues long. The CDR3 DNA sequence: TGTGCCAGCAGTACCCACCAGAACACTGAAGCTTTCTTT. As protein: CASSTHQNTEAFF.

This clonotype has a count of ten or more. The rearrangement links TRBV29-1 to TRBJ2-1, with 9 bases fitting TRBD2. Trimming cost V 6 bases and J 5 bases; bases outside gene matches: 5. The CDR3 consists of 13 residues. Germline V gives CDR1 SQVTM, CDR2 ANQGSEA. The CDR3 DNA is TGCAGCGTACGCGGGAGGGACAACAATGAGCAGTTCTTC. This translates into CSVRGRDNNEQFF.

This clonotype was found many times. The chain uses TRBV7-2 and TRBJ2-5; D remains ambiguous. Trimming took off 1 base at V and 5 bases at J, with 11 bases between the two ends. The CDR3 runs 14 residues. Germline V gene lookup returns CDR1 SGHTA and CDR2 FQGNSA. DNA for the CDR3: TGTGCCAGCAGCTTAGTAGCCATTGGGGAGACCCAGTACTTC. Translating it yields CASSLVAIGETQYF.

The gene calls are TRBV7-9 and TRBJ2-3; possibly TRBD1 or TRBD2 for D (5 bases each). There are 14 residues in the CDR3. V lost 8 bases to trimming and J lost 2 bases, with 14 bases between them. From germline, CDR1 is SEHNR and CDR2 FQNEAQ (reference sequence). CDR3 loop: CASRPTGTTDTQYF. In DNA, the CDR3 is TGTGCCAGCCGCCCTACGGGGACCACAGATACGCAGTATTTT.